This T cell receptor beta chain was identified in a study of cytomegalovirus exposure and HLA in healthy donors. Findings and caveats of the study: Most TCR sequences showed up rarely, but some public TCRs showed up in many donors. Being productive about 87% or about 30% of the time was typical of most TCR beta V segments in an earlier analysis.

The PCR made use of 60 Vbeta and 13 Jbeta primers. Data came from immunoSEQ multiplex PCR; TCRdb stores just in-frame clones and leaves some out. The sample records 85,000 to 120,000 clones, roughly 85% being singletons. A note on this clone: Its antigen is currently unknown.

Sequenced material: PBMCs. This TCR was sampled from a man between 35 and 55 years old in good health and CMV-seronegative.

The CDR3 loop is CASSYGTSGGGPQETQYF. In DNA, the CDR3 is TGTGCCAGCAGTTATGGGACTAGCGGGGGGGGCCCCCAAGAGACCCAGTACTTC. V is TRBV27 and J is TRBJ2-5; 16 nucleotides agree with TRBD2. The V and J ends lost 4 bases and 1 base, in that order; junction bases with no gene match: 6. Germline V gene lookup returns CDR1 MNHEY and CDR2 SMNVEV (reference sequence). This CDR3 is built from 18 residues.